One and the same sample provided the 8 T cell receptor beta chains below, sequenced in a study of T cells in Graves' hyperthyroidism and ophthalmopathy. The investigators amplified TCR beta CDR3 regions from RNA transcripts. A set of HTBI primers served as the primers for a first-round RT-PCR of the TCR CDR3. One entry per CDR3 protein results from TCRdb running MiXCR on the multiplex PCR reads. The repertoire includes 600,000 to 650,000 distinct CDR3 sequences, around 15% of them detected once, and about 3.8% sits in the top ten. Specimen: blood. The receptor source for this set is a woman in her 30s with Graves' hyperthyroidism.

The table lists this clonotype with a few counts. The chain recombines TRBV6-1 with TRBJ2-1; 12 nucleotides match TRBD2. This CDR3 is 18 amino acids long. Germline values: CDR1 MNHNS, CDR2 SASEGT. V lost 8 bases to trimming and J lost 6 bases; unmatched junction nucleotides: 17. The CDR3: CASFGPGFGLAGINEQFF. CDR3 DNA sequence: TGTGCCAGCTTCGGTCCGGGGTTCGGACTAGCGGGGATCAATGAGCAGTTCTTC.

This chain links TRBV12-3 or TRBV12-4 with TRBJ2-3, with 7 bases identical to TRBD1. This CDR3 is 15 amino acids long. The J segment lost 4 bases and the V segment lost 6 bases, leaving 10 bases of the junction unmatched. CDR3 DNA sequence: TGTGCCAGCAGCTCCAACGGACAGGTGTCAGATACGCAGTATTTT. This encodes CASSSNGQVSDTQYF.

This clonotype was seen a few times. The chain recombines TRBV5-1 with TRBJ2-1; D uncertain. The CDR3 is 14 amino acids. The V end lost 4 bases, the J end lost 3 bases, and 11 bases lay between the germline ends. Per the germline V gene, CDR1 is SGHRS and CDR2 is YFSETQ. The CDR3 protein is CASSPVLIYNEQFF. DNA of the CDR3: TGCGCCAGCAGCCCCGTTCTTATCTACAATGAGCAGTTCTTC.

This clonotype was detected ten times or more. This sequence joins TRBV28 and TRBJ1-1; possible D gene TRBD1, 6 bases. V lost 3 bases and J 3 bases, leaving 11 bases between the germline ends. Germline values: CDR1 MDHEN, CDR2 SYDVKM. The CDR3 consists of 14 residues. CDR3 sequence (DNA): TGTGCCAGCAGTTTGGGGGGGCAATACACTGAAGCTTTCTTT. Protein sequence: CASSLGGQYTEAFF. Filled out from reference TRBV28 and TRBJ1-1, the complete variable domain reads DVKVTQSSRYLVKRTGEKVFLECVQDMDHENMFWYRQDPGLGLRLIYFSYDVKMKEKGDIPEGYSVSREKKERFSLILESASTNQTSMYLCASSLGGQYTEAFFGQGTRLTVV.

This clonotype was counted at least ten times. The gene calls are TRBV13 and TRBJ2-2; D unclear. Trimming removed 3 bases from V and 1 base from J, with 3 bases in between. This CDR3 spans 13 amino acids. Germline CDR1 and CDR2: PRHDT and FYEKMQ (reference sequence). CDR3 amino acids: CASSFENTGELFF. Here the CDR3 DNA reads TGTGCCAGCAGCTTTGAGAACACCGGGGAGCTGTTTTTT.

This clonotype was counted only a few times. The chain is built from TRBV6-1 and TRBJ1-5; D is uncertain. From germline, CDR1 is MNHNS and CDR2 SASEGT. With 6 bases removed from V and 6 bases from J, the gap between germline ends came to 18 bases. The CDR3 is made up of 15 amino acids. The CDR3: CASSRTRAMGQPQHF. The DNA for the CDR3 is TGTGCCAGCAGCAGGACTCGAGCGATGGGTCAGCCCCAGCATTTT.

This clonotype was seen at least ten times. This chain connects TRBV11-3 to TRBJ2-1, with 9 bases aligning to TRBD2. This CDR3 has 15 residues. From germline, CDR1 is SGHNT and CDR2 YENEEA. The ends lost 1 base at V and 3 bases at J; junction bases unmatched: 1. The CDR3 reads CASSLGGRGYNEQFF. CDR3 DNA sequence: TGTGCCAGCAGCTTAGGCGGGAGGGGCTACAATGAGCAGTTCTTC.

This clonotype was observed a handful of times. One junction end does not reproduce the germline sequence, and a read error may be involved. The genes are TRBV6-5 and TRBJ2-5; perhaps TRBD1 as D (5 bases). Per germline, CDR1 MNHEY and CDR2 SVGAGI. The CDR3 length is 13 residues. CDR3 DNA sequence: TGTGCCGGCAGTTTAGGGGTTGGGGAGACCCAGTACTTC. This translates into CAGSLGVGETQYF.